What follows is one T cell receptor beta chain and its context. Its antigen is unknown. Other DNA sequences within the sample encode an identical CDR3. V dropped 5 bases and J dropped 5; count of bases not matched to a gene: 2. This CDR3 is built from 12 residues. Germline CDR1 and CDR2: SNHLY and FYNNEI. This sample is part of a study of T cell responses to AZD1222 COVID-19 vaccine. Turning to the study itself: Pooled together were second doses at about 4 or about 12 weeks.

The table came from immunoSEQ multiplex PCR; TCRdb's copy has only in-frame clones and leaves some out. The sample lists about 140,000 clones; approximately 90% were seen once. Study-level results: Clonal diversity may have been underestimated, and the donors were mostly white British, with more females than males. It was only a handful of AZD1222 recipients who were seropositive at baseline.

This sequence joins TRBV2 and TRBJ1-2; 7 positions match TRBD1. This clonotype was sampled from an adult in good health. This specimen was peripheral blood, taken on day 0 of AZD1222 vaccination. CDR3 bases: TGTGCCAGCAGTCGGGACAGTTATGGCTACACCTTC. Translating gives CASSRDSYGYTF.